This record concerns one T cell receptor beta chain sequence. From germline, CDR1 is PRHDT and CDR2 FYEKMQ (reference sequence). The CDR3 length is 13 residues. V lost 7 bases and J lost 6, with 14 bases in between. These data are taken from a study of blood T cell repertoires in COVID-19. Looking at the study overall: Sites in the United States, Italy and Spain provided acute and convalescent COVID-19 samples. PBMCs, B-cell-depleted T cells, or T cells provided the cDNA or gDNA that made up the material.

Original data processing: Nucleated cell number was recorded as an estimate derived from reference gene primer amplification. Measured with immunoSEQ multiplex PCR; TCRdb has only the in-frame clones, and not every one. The V and J calls and clone size are taken from that table; D and trimming were inferred from the DNA. The profile shows about 44,000 clones, around 80% of them singletons. The chain recombines TRBV13 with TRBJ2-3, with a possible D match to TRBD1 (7 bases). Material for sequencing was peripheral blood. The receptor's source is a human donor in a cohort sampled during active COVID-19. This chain's CDR3 is CASTRGEKDTQYF. The CDR3 coding sequence is TGTGCCAGCACCAGGGGGGAAAAGGATACGCAGTATTTT.